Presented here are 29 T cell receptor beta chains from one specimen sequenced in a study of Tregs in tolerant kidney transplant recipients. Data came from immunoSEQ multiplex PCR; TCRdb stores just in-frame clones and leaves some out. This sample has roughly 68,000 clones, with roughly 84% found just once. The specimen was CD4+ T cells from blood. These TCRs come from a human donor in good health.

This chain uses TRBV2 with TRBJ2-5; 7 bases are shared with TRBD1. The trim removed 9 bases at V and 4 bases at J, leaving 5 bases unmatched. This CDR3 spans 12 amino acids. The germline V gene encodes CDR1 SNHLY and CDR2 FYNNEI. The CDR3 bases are TGTGCCAGAGACAGGGCGAGAGAGACCCAGTACTTC. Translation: CARDRARETQYF. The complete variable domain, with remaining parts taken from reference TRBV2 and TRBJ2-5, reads EPEVTQTPSHQVTQMGQEVILRCVPISNHLYFYWYRQILGQKVEFLVSFYNNEISEKSEIFDDQFSVERPDGSNFTLKIRSTKLEDSAMYFCARDRARETQYFGPGTRLLVL.

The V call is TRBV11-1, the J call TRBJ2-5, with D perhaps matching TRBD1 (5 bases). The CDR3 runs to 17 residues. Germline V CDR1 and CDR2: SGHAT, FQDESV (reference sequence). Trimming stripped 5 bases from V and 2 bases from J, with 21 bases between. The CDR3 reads CASSLQGTTVGQETQYF. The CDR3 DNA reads TGTGCCAGCAGCCTGCAGGGCACGACCGTAGGGCAAGAGACCCAGTACTTC. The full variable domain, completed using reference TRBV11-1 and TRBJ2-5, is EAEVAQSPRYKITEKSQAVAFWCDPISGHATLYWYRQILGQGPELLVQFQDESVVDDSQLPKDRFSAERLKGVDSTLKIQPAELGDSAMYLCASSLQGTTVGQETQYFGPGTRLLVL.

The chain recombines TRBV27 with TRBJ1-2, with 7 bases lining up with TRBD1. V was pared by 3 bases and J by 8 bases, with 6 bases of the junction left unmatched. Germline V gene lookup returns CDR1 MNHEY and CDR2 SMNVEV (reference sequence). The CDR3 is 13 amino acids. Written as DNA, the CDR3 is TGTGCCAGCAGTTTGAACAGGGGAAGAGGCTACACCTTC. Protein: CASSLNRGRGYTF.

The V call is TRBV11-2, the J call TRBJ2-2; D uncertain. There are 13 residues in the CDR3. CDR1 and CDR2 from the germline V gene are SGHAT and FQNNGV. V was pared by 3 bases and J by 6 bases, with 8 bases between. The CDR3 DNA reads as TGTGCCAGCAGCTTTATGGTGTCCGGGGAGCTGTTTTTT. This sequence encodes CASSFMVSGELFF.

The CDR3 DNA reads as TGCGCCAGCAGCCGCCTCACATCCGGGACAGGGGAAGAGCAGTACTTC. Its protein is CASSRLTSGTGEEQYF. J is TRBJ2-7 and V is TRBV5-1, with 10 positions matching TRBD1. Germline V gene data show CDR1 as SGHRS and CDR2 as YFSETQ. The CDR3 totals 16 residues. J was trimmed by 7 bases and V by 4 bases; bases with no gene match: 14.

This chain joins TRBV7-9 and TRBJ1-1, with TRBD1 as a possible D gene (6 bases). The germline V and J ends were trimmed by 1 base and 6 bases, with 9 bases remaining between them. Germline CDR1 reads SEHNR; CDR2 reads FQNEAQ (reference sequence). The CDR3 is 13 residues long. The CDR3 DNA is TGTGCCAGCAGCTTAGGGGGGCTGGCTGAAGCTTTCTTT. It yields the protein CASSLGGLAEAFF.

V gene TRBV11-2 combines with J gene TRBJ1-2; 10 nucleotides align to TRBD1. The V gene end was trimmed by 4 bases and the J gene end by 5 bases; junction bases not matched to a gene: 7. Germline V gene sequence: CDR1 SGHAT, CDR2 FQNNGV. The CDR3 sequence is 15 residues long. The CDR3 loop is CASSSLRDRGYGYTF. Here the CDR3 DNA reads TGTGCCAGCAGCTCGCTCCGGGACAGGGGATATGGCTACACCTTC.

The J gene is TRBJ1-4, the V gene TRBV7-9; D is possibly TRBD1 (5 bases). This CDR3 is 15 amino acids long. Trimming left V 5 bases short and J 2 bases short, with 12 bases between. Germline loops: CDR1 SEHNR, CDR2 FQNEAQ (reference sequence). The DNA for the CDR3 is TGTGCCAGCAGCCTAAAGGGGTCCACTAATGAAAAACTGTTTTTT. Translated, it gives CASSLKGSTNEKLFF. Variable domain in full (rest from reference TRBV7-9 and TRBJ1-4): DTGVSQNPRHKITKRGQNVTFRCDPISEHNRLYWYRQTLGQGPEFLTYFQNEAQLEKSRLLSDRFSAERPKGSFSTLEIQRTEQGDSAMYLCASSLKGSTNEKLFFGSGTQLSVL.

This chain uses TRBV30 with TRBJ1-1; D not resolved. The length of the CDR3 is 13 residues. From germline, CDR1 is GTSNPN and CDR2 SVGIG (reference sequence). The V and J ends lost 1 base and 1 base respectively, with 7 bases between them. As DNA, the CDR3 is TGTGCCTGGAGTGGGCACCCGAACACTGAAGCTTTCTTT. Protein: CAWSGHPNTEAFF.

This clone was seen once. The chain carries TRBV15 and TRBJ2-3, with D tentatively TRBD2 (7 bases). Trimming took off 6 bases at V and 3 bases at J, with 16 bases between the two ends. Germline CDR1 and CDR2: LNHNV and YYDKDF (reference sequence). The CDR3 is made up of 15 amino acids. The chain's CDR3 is CATSGLGGGTDTQYF. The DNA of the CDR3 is TGTGCCACCAGTGGATTGGGAGGGGGAACAGATACGCAGTATTTT.

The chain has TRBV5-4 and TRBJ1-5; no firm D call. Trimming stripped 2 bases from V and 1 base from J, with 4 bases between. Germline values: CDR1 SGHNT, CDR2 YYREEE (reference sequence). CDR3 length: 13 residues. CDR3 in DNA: TGTGCCAGCAGCTTTGACAGCAATCAGCCCCAGCATTTT. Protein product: CASSFDSNQPQHF.

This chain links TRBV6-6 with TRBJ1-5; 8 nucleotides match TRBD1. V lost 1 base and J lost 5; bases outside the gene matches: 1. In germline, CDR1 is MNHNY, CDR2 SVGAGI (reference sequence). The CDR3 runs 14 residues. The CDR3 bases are TGTGCCAGCAGTTACTGGACAGGGTATCAGCCCCAGCATTTT. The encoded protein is CASSYWTGYQPQHF.

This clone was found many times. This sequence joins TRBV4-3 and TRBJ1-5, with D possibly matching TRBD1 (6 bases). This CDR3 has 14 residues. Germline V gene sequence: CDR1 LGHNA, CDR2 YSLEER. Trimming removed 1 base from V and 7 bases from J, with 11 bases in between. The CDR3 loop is CASSQAAGEQPQHF. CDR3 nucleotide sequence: TGCGCCAGCAGCCAAGCGGCAGGGGAGCAGCCCCAGCATTTT.

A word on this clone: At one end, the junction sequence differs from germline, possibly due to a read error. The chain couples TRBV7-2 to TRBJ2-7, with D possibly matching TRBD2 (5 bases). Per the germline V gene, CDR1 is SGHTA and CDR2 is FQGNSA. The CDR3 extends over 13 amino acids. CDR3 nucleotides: TGCGCCAGCAGCCAAGCACTAGTCTACGAGCAGTACTTC. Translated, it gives CASSQALVYEQYF.

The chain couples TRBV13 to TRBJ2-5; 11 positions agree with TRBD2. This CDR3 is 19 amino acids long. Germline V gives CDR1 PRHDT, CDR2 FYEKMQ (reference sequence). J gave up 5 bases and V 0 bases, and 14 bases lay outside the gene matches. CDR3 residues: CASSLGPVFSGRASETQYF. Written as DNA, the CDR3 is TGTGCCAGCAGCTTAGGCCCTGTATTTAGCGGGAGGGCCTCGGAGACCCAGTACTTC.

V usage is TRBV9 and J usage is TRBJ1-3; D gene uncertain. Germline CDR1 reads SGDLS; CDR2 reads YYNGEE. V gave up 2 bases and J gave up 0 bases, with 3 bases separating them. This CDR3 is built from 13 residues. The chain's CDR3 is CASSVNSGNTIYF. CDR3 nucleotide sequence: TGTGCCAGCAGCGTGAACTCTGGAAACACCATATATTTT.

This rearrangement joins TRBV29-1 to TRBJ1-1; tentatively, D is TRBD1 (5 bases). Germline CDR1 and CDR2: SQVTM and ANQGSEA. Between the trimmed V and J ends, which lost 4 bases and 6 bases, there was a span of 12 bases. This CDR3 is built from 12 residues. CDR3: CSVGQPLPEAFF. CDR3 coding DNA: TGCAGCGTTGGACAGCCTCTACCTGAAGCTTTCTTT.

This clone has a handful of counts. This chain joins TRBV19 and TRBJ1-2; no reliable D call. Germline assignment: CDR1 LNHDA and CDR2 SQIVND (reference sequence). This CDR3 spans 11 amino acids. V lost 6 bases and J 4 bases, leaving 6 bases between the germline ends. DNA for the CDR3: TGTGCCAGTAGAAGGGCCTATGGCTACACCTTC. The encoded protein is CASRRAYGYTF.

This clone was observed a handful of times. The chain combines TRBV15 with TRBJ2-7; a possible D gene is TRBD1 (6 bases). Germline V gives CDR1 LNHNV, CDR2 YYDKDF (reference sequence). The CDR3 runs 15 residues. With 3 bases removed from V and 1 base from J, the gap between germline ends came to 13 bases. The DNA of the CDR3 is TGTGCCACCAGCAGGGACCCACAGGGTTCCTACGAGCAGTACTTC. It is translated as CATSRDPQGSYEQYF.

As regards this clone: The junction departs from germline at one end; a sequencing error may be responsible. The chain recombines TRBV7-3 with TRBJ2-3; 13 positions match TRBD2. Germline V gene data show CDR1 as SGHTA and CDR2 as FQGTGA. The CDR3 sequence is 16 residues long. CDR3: CASSSRTSGSKDTQYF. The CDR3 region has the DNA TGTGCCAGCAGCTCCCGGACTAGCGGGAGCAAAGATACGCAGTATTTT. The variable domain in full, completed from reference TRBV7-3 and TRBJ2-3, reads GAGVSQTPSNKVTEKGKYVELRCDPISGHTALYWYRQSLGQGPEFLIYFQGTGAADDSGLPNDRFFAVRPEGSVSTLKIQRTERGDSAVYLCASSSRTSGSKDTQYFGPGTRLTVL.

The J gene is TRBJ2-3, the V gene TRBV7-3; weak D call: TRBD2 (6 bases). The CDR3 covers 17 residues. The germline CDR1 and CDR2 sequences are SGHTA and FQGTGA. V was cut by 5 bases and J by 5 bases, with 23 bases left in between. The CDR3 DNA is TGTGCCAGCAGCCCCGTGGGAGCTAGCGTTGGAGGAGATACGCAGTATTTT. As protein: CASSPVGASVGGDTQYF.

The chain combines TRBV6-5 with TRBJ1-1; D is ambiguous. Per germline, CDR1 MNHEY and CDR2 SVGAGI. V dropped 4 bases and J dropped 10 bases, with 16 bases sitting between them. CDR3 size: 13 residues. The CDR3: CASSSRTAFIAFF. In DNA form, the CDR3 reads TGTGCCAGCAGTTCACGGACCGCGTTCATAGCTTTCTTT.

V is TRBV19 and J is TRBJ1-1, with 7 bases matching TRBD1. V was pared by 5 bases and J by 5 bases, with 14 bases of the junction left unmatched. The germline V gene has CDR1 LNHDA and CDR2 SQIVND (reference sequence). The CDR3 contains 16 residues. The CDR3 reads CASSRYRGGGTTEAFF. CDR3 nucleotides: TGTGCCAGTAGTCGATACAGGGGTGGGGGTACTACTGAAGCTTTCTTT.

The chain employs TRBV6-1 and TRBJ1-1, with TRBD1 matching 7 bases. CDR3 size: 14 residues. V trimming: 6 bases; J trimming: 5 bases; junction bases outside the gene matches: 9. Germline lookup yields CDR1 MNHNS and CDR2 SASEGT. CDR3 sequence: CASRQTGRRTEAFF. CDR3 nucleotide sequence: TGTGCCAGCAGACAGACAGGGAGAAGAACTGAAGCTTTCTTT.

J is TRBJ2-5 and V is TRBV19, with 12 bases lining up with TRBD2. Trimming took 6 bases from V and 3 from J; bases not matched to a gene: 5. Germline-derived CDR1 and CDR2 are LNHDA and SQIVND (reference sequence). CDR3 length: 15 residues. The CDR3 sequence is CASSTSGGPEETQYF. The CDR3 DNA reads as TGTGCCAGTAGCACTAGCGGGGGGCCGGAAGAGACCCAGTACTTC. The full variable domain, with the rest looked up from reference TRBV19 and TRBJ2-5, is DGGITQSPKYLFRKEGQNVTLSCEQNLNHDAMYWYRQDPGQGLRLIYYSQIVNDFQKGDIAEGYSVSREKKESFPLTVTSAQKNPTAFYLCASSTSGGPEETQYFGPGTRLLVL.

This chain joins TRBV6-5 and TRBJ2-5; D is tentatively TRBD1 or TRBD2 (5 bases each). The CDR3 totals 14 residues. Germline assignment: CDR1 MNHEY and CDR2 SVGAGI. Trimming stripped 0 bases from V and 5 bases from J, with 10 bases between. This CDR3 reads CASSYSGGRETQYF. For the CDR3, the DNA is TGTGCCAGCAGTTACTCTGGGGGAAGGGAGACCCAGTACTTC.

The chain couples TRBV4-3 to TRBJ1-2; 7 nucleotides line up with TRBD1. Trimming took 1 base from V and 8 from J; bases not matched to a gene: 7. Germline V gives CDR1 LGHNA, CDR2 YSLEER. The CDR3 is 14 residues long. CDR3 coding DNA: TGCGCCAGCAGCCAAGGCGAGACAGGGAGCGGCTACACCTTC. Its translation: CASSQGETGSGYTF.

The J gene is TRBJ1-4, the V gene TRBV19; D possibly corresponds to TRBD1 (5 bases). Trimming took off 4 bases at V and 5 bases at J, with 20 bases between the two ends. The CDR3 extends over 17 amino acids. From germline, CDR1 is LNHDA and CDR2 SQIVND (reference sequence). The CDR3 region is CASSTYTFRAGNEKLFF. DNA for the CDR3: TGTGCCAGTAGTACCTATACCTTCAGGGCAGGGAATGAAAAACTGTTTTTT.

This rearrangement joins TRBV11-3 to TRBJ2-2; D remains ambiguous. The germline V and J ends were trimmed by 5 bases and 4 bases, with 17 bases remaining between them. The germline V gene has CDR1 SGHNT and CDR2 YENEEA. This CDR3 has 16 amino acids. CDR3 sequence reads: CASSRPGASFTGELFF. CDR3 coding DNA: TGTGCCAGCAGCAGGCCAGGTGCTTCCTTCACCGGGGAGCTGTTTTTT.